A single sample gave rise to the 20 T cell receptor beta chains below, sequenced in a study of shared T cell receptors in the human thymus. Using immunoSEQ multiplex PCR, the repertoire was profiled, and TCRdb retains in-frame clones only, with some absent. The table includes hundreds of thousands of clones, approximately 88% detected once. Separately, the same data were catalogued under a study of human thymus T cells.

The specimen sequenced was thymocytes. All receptors come from a boy under two years old with a congenital heart defect.

This clone was seen a single time. The gene calls are TRBV27 and TRBJ2-7, with 7 positions matching TRBD1. Trimming cost V 6 bases and J 4 bases; bases outside gene matches: 12. The length of the CDR3 is 15 residues. Germline V gene data show CDR1 as MNHEY and CDR2 as SMNVEV (reference sequence). The CDR3 protein is CASSPDRVPSYEQYF. CDR3 DNA sequence: TGTGCCAGCAGCCCCGACAGGGTTCCTTCTTACGAGCAGTACTTC.

CDR3 DNA sequence: TGTGCCAGCAGTTCACAGAGGGTTAAGGGCAATCAGCCCCAGCATTTT. As protein: CASSSQRVKGNQPQHF. This chain uses TRBV6-5 with TRBJ1-5, with unresolved D. CDR1 and CDR2 from the germline V gene are MNHEY and SVGAGI. This CDR3 is 16 amino acids long. The V and J ends lost 4 bases and 2 bases respectively, with 15 bases between them.

This sequence joins TRBV4-2 and TRBJ1-2, with D possibly being TRBD1 (5 bases). The V and J ends lost 3 bases and 4 bases respectively, with 12 bases between them. The CDR3 has 14 residues. Germline lookup yields CDR1 LGHNA and CDR2 YNFKEQ. This CDR3 is CASSQGEDFYGYTF. CDR3 nucleotide sequence: TGTGCCAGCAGCCAGGGGGAGGACTTCTATGGCTACACCTTC.

The J gene is TRBJ2-6, the V gene TRBV18; TRBD2 matches 15 bases. CDR1 and CDR2 from the germline V gene are KGHSH and LQKENI. The J segment lost 3 bases and the V segment lost 3 bases, leaving 6 bases of the junction unmatched. The CDR3 covers 19 residues. The CDR3 nucleotides are TGTGCCAGCTCACCTGGACTAGCGGGAGGGCCAAATGGGGCCAACGTCCTGACTTTC. Translated, it gives CASSPGLAGGPNGANVLTF.

This clone showed up just a few times. This chain connects TRBV18 to TRBJ2-2, with D perhaps matching TRBD2 (6 bases). Germline loops: CDR1 KGHSH, CDR2 LQKENI. V lost 0 bases to trimming and J lost 1 base, with 15 bases between them. CDR3 length equals 18 residues. CDR3 in amino acids: CASSPPYDRRENTGELFF. The CDR3 DNA is TGTGCCAGCTCACCACCGTACGACCGGCGGGAGAACACCGGGGAGCTGTTTTTT.

The genes are TRBV6-5 and TRBJ2-5, with no clear D. In germline, CDR1 is MNHEY, CDR2 SVGAGI. The CDR3 is 11 amino acids. Between the trimmed V and J ends, which lost 7 bases and 5 bases, there was a span of 8 bases. Written as DNA, the CDR3 is TGTGCCAGCACTAGTGGTGAGACCCAGTACTTC. It specifies CASTSGETQYF.

The J gene is TRBJ2-1, the V gene TRBV21-1; the D segment call TRBD1 is taken from the table without a DNA check. TRBV21-1 is annotated as a pseudogene. CDR3 length equals 11 residues. CDR3 sequence (DNA): TGTGGAAAGGGGGCCCGGAATGAGCAGTTCTTC. This gives the protein CGKGARNEQFF.

This chain connects TRBV5-6 to TRBJ2-7, with 8 bases aligning to TRBD1. Germline V lookup: CDR1 SGHDT, CDR2 YYEEEE. The CDR3 spans 14 residues. V was pared by 7 bases and J by 5 bases, with 11 bases of the junction left unmatched. CDR3 nucleotide sequence: TGTGCCAGCGCCTCTGGACAGGGAAGCCACGAGCAGTACTTC. Amino acid sequence: CASASGQGSHEQYF.

J is TRBJ2-7 and V is TRBV6-1; 7 bases line up with TRBD1. The germline V gene encodes CDR1 MNHNS and CDR2 SASEGT. The CDR3 runs to 16 residues. The ends lost 1 base at V and 6 bases at J; junction bases unmatched: 12. The CDR3 DNA sequence: TGTGCCAGCAGTGAAGAAAGATACAGGGGTCGAGGCGAGCAGTACTTC. This encodes CASSEERYRGRGEQYF.

The gene calls are TRBV19 and TRBJ2-3, with 7 bases matching TRBD1. Trimming cost V 4 bases and J 0 bases; bases outside gene matches: 7. The CDR3 consists of 16 residues. Per the germline V gene, CDR1 is LNHDA and CDR2 is SQIVND (reference sequence). CDR3 residues: CASSRNRGPSTDTQYF. The CDR3 DNA follows: TGTGCCAGTAGTAGAAACAGGGGACCTAGCACAGATACGCAGTATTTT.

V gene TRBV19 combines with J gene TRBJ2-3; D is ambiguous. CDR1 LNHDA and CDR2 SQIVND come from the germline V gene (reference sequence). Trimming took 7 bases from V and 1 from J, leaving 6 bases between them. The CDR3 is made up of 12 amino acids. The CDR3 region has the DNA TGTGCCAGTAATAGAGGCACAGATACGCAGTATTTT. Its translation is CASNRGTDTQYF.

The chain links TRBV28 to TRBJ1-1, with D maybe TRBD1 (6 bases). Germline CDR1 and CDR2: MDHEN and SYDVKM. The V end was cut by 3 bases, the J end by 0 bases, with 20 bases between. The CDR3 sequence is 18 residues long. The CDR3: CASSFVRDIRVLNTEAFF. The CDR3 DNA is TGTGCCAGCAGTTTCGTCCGGGACATTAGGGTGTTGAACACTGAAGCTTTCTTT. Together with reference TRBV28 and TRBJ1-1, the CDR3 gives the full variable domain: DVKVTQSSRYLVKRTGEKVFLECVQDMDHENMFWYRQDPGLGLRLIYFSYDVKMKEKGDIPEGYSVSREKKERFSLILESASTNQTSMYLCASSFVRDIRVLNTEAFFGQGTRLTVV.

The chain's CDR3 is CASSYGGTDQPQHF. CDR3 nucleotide sequence: TGTGCCAGCAGTTACGGAGGGACGGATCAGCCCCAGCATTTT. This chain links TRBV6-6 with TRBJ1-5; TRBD1 might be the D (5 bases). Germline-derived CDR1 and CDR2 are MNHNY and SVGAGI (reference sequence). Trimming removed 2 bases from V and 5 bases from J, with 10 bases in between. The CDR3 spans 14 residues.

The chain joins TRBV28 to TRBJ2-7; D is possibly TRBD1 (5 bases). Per the germline V gene, CDR1 is MDHEN and CDR2 is SYDVKM. The V gene lost 6 bases and the J gene lost 3 bases, with 12 bases spanning the gap. The CDR3 runs 13 residues. CDR3 region: CASRQLRGYEQYF. Written as DNA, the CDR3 is TGTGCCAGCAGACAATTAAGGGGCTACGAGCAGTACTTC.

The chain joins TRBV6-1 to TRBJ1-4; unclear D gene. This CDR3 region has 13 residues. Germline CDR1 MNHNS, CDR2 SASEGT. V gave up 9 bases and J gave up 8 bases, with 16 bases separating them. CDR3 loop: CASDGKRGEKLFF. CDR3 nucleotides: TGTGCCAGTGACGGGAAACGCGGGGAAAAACTGTTTTTT.

The chain joins TRBV9 to TRBJ2-3; 13 nucleotides align to TRBD2. Per the germline V gene, CDR1 is SGDLS and CDR2 is YYNGEE. The CDR3 length is 18 residues. Unmatched junction bases numbered 12, after V lost 4 bases and J lost 4 bases. The CDR3: CASSPRTSGGQRADTQYF. DNA for the CDR3: TGTGCCAGCAGCCCCCGGACTAGCGGGGGACAACGAGCAGATACGCAGTATTTT.

The chain employs TRBV30 and TRBJ2-5; D perhaps matches TRBD2 (6 bases). V was cut by 4 bases and J by 5 bases, with 20 bases left in between. Looked up from germline, CDR1 is GTSNPN and CDR2 is SVGIG (reference sequence). This CDR3 contains 15 residues. In nucleotides, the CDR3 is TGTGCCTGGACGGTAGGGTACGGGAGTTGGGAGACCCAGTACTTC. This sequence encodes CAWTVGYGSWETQYF.

The chain carries TRBV5-4 and TRBJ2-5; 9 bases match TRBD2. Per the germline V gene, CDR1 is SGHNT and CDR2 is YYREEE (reference sequence). V trimming: 9 bases; J trimming: 2 bases; junction bases outside the gene matches: 14. CDR3 size: 16 residues. The CDR3 DNA reads TGTGCCATCAACCGGCAGACTAGCGGAGTTCAAGAGACCCAGTACTTC. The encoded protein is CAINRQTSGVQETQYF.

The chain recombines TRBV1 with TRBJ2-1; the table assigns TRBD1, which was not confirmed against the DNA. TRBV1 is marked as a pseudogene. The CDR3 runs 17 residues. For the CDR3, the DNA is TGCACCAGCAGCCCGAGGGGGCACCAGAGCTCCTACAATGAGCAGTTCTTC. Translated, it gives CTSSPRGHQSSYNEQFF.

This clone was observed a handful of times. The chain couples TRBV27 to TRBJ2-7; D call uncertain. V was trimmed by 3 bases and J by 5 bases, leaving 17 bases between them. The CDR3 spans 15 residues. Looked up from germline, CDR1 is MNHEY and CDR2 is SMNVEV (reference sequence). The CDR3 here is CASSFALAGIDEQYF. DNA of the CDR3: TGTGCCAGCAGTTTTGCTCTGGCAGGAATCGACGAGCAGTACTTC.